The 20 T cell receptor beta chains in this list originate from one sample, sequenced in a study of response to subunit inactivated influenza vaccine. TCRdb reprocessed the RT-PCR reads via MiXCR and lists one record per CDR3 protein. The sample has some 520,000 distinct CDR3 sequences, 15% to 20% seen once. The sample here was CD4+ T cells sorted from PBMCs, taken around 25 months after vaccination. The receptors were sampled from a man aged 50 to 69 who received an inactivated influenza vaccine.

The chain uses TRBV20-1 and TRBJ1-5, with a weak D call TRBD1 (6 bases). V lost 6 bases, J lost 2 bases, and 14 bases lay in between. Germline lookup yields CDR1 DFQATT and CDR2 SNEGSKA (reference sequence). This CDR3 contains 14 residues. This CDR3 reads CSAPGGAGNQPQHF. The CDR3 DNA reads as TGCAGTGCCCCTGGGGGGGCGGGCAATCAGCCCCAGCATTTT.

The rearrangement links TRBV6-6 to TRBJ1-5; D is ambiguous. V lost 2 bases and J lost 6, with 8 bases in between. This CDR3 spans 13 amino acids. Germline CDR1 reads MNHNY; CDR2 reads SVGAGI (reference sequence). The CDR3 reads CASSYLEGQPQHF. The CDR3 DNA follows: TGTGCCAGCAGTTACCTTGAAGGTCAGCCCCAGCATTTT.

DNA of the CDR3: TGTGCCAGCAGCTCCCCTGACAGGGCATACTATGGCTACACCTTC. Protein: CASSSPDRAYYGYTF. J is TRBJ1-2 and V is TRBV7-9, with 7 nucleotides matching TRBD1. V was pared by 4 bases and J by 3 bases, with 8 bases of the junction left unmatched. The CDR3 is 15 amino acids. From germline, CDR1 is SEHNR and CDR2 FQNEAQ (reference sequence).

This clonotype has more than one count but fewer than ten. The V call is TRBV7-9, the J call TRBJ2-1, with D possibly TRBD2 on 5 matching bases. V was pared by 3 bases and J by 0 bases, with 9 bases between. The CDR3 length is 15 residues. Per the germline V gene, CDR1 is SEHNR and CDR2 is FQNEAQ (reference sequence). DNA for the CDR3: TGTGCCAGCAGCTTGGACTTACTCTCCTACAATGAGCAGTTCTTC. Translating it yields CASSLDLLSYNEQFF.

This clonotype showed up many times. The chain combines TRBV5-1 with TRBJ2-3; D uncertain. This CDR3 has 15 residues. The germline CDR1 and CDR2 sequences are SGHRS and YFSETQ. V was shortened by 0 bases and J by 6 bases, with 14 bases between the two germline ends. CDR3 amino acids: CASSLVGRTGDTQYF. Here the CDR3 DNA reads TGCGCCAGCAGCTTGGTTGGCCGAACTGGGGATACGCAGTATTTT.

V is TRBV4-1 and J is TRBJ2-3, with D possibly being TRBD2 (5 bases). The CDR3 totals 14 residues. Germline-derived CDR1 and CDR2 are MGHRA and YSYEKL. Trimming pared 3 bases from V and 0 bases from J, leaving 7 bases between. The CDR3 DNA sequence: TGCGCCAGCAGCCAGGAGGCCAGCACAGATACGCAGTATTTT. Its protein is CASSQEASTDTQYF.

There are a few counts of this clonotype. The rearrangement uses TRBV20-1 and TRBJ2-1; D tentatively reads TRBD1 or TRBD2 (5 bases each). The ends were cut back, 0 bases at V and 4 bases at J, with 13 bases in the middle. The CDR3 sequence is 15 residues long. CDR1 is DFQATT and CDR2 is SNEGSKA in the germline V gene (reference sequence). The CDR3 protein is CSARDGGKPYNEQFF. CDR3 sequence (DNA): TGCAGTGCTAGAGATGGGGGAAAACCGTACAATGAGCAGTTCTTC.

The rearrangement joins TRBV9 to TRBJ1-4; D gene uncertain. V shed 4 bases and J shed 8 bases, with 12 bases lying between them. The germline CDR1 and CDR2 sequences are SGDLS and YYNGEE. This CDR3 comprises 13 residues. CDR3 bases: TGTGCCAGCAGCCGGAGCACGGACGAAAAACTGTTTTTT. It encodes CASSRSTDEKLFF.

This clonotype appeared a few times. The J gene is TRBJ2-1, the V gene TRBV15; 8 bases match TRBD2. The CDR3 length is 14 residues. The V gene's germline CDR1 is LNHNV and CDR2 YYDKDF (reference sequence). Trimming at V came to 9 bases and at J to 0 bases, leaving 4 bases not matched to a gene. DNA of the CDR3: TGTGCCACTACGACTAGCGACTCCTACAATGAGCAGTTCTTC. Its translation: CATTTSDSYNEQFF.

The chain recombines TRBV7-2 with TRBJ2-5, with TRBD2 matching over 7 bases. CDR1 is SGHTA, CDR2 FQGNSA, per germline. J gave up 2 bases and V 0 bases, and 3 bases lay outside the gene matches. This CDR3 contains 15 residues. CDR3 DNA sequence: TGTGCCAGCAGCTTAGCCGCTAGCGGACAAGAGACCCAGTACTTC. Its protein product is CASSLAASGQETQYF.

This clonotype was found a few times. The rearrangement joins TRBV4-2 to TRBJ2-1, with TRBD2 matching over 10 bases. The CDR3 length is 14 residues. With V trimmed by 1 base and J by 9 bases, 3 bases remained unmatched. CDR1 is LGHNA and CDR2 is YNFKEQ in the germline V gene. The CDR3 spells CASSQGAGGLEQFF. In DNA, the CDR3 is TGTGCCAGCAGCCAAGGAGCGGGAGGGCTTGAGCAGTTCTTC.

The chain couples TRBV5-1 to TRBJ2-7, with 7 bases matching TRBD1. The V gene's germline CDR1 is SGHRS and CDR2 YFSETQ. V lost 4 bases, J lost 6 bases, and 7 bases stayed unmatched. The CDR3 covers 13 residues. Here the CDR3 reads CASSQGQAGEQYF. CDR3 coding DNA: TGCGCCAGCAGCCAAGGACAGGCGGGCGAGCAGTACTTC. Looking up the rest from reference TRBV5-1 and TRBJ2-7 gives the full variable domain: KAGVTQTPRYLIKTRGQQVTLSCSPISGHRSVSWYQQTPGQGLQFLFEYFSETQRNKGNFPGRFSGRQFSNSRSEMNVSTLELGDSALYLCASSQGQAGEQYFGPGTRLTVT.

Only a few counts were recorded for this clonotype. The junction shows a germline mismatch at one end, possibly a read error. This sequence joins TRBV6-2 or TRBV6-3 and TRBJ2-7; no definite D call. There are 13 residues in the CDR3. In germline, CDR1 is MNHEY, CDR2 SVGEGT. CDR3 sequence reads: CASSYVLAYEQYF. DNA of the CDR3: TGTGCCAGCAGTTATGTCCTGGCCTATGAGCAGTACTTC.

This clonotype was counted a few times. This sequence joins TRBV20-1 and TRBJ2-3; D may be TRBD1 (7 bases). Trimming removed 6 bases from V and 0 bases from J, with 19 bases in between. The CDR3 is made up of 16 amino acids. CDR1 is DFQATT, CDR2 SNEGSKA, per germline (reference sequence). The CDR3 region has the DNA TGCAGTGCGCCTAACAGGGGTGGAGGGAGCACAGATACGCAGTATTTT. This translates into CSAPNRGGGSTDTQYF.

This clonotype was seen at least ten times. V gene TRBV6-2 or TRBV6-3 combines with J gene TRBJ2-6, with 8 bases lining up with TRBD1. Trimming at V came to 4 bases and at J to 2 bases, leaving 10 bases not matched to a gene. Per germline, CDR1 MNHEY and CDR2 SVGEGT. This CDR3 region has 18 residues. The CDR3 DNA reads as TGTGCCAGCAGTTCAACCCCGGGACAGGTTACTGGGGCCAACGTCCTGACTTTC. It yields the protein CASSSTPGQVTGANVLTF.

This clonotype has only a few counts. This chain uses TRBV9 with TRBJ2-3, with 9 bases fitting TRBD2. V was clipped by 2 bases and J by 0 bases; unmatched bases: 10. The germline CDR1 and CDR2 sequences are SGDLS and YYNGEE. This CDR3 is built from 18 residues. This chain's CDR3 is CASSVGWRGGASTDTQYF. CDR3 nucleotides: TGTGCCAGCAGCGTGGGATGGCGGGGGGGCGCAAGCACAGATACGCAGTATTTT.

This clonotype was seen a handful of times. The chain is built from TRBV27 and TRBJ1-2; D remains unclear. Trimming pared 0 bases from V and 4 bases from J, leaving 12 bases between. CDR1 and CDR2 (germline): MNHEY, SMNVEV (reference sequence). This CDR3 has 15 amino acids. CDR3 sequence (DNA): TGTGCCAGCAGTTTATCCCCCACAGCCGCCTATGGCTACACCTTC. It encodes CASSLSPTAAYGYTF.

This clonotype has a single count. The V gene is TRBV4-3, the J gene TRBJ2-2, with no clear D. The CDR3 has 15 residues. The germline CDR1 and CDR2 sequences are LGHNA and YSLEER. Trimming cost V 0 bases and J 3 bases, with 8 bases left between them. The CDR3 loop reads CASSQEGRHTGELFF. CDR3 nucleotides: TGCGCCAGCAGCCAAGAAGGGCGGCACACCGGGGAGCTGTTTTTT.

The V and J genes are TRBV20-1 and TRBJ1-4; weak D call: TRBD1 (6 bases). Trimming removed 1 base at V and 0 bases at J, with 15 bases between. The CDR3 is 17 residues long. CDR1 is DFQATT, CDR2 SNEGSKA, per germline (reference sequence). For the CDR3, the DNA is TGCAGTGCTAGAGGATGGAGGGGGGATGCAACTAATGAAAAACTGTTTTTT. Translated: CSARGWRGDATNEKLFF.

V and J are TRBV6-1 and TRBJ2-7; D not resolved. The germline gives CDR1 MNHNS, CDR2 SASEGT. The CDR3 sequence is 14 residues long. Trimming took 5 bases from V and 2 from J, leaving 13 bases between them. CDR3 DNA: TGTGCCAGCAGTCTGCGACATAAACCCTACGAGCAGTACTTC. This gives the protein CASSLRHKPYEQYF.